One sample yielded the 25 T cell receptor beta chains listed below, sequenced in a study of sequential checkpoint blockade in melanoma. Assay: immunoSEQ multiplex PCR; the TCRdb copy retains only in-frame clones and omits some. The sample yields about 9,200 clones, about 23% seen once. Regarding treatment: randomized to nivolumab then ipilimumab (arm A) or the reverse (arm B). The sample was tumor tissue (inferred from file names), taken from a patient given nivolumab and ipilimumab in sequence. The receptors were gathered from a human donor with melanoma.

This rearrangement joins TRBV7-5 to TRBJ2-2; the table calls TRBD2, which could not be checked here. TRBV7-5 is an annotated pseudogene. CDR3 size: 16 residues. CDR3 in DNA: TGTGCCAGCAGCTTAGATCCCGGGGGGTCTAACGGGGAGCTGTTTTTT. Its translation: CASSLDPGGSNGELFF.

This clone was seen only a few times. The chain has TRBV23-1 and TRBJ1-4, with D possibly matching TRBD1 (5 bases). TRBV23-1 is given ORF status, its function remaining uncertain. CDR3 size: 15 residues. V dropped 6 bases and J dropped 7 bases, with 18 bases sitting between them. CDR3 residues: CASSQVTGQGEKLFF. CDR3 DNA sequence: TGCGCCAGCAGCCAAGTCACAGGTCAGGGTGAAAAACTGTTTTTT.

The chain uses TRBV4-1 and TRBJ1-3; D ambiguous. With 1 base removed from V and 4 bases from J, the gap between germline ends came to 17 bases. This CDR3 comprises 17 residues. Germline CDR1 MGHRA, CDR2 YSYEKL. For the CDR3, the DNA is TGCGCCAGCAGCCAAGCTCACAGACTTTCGGGAGGAAACACCATATATTTT. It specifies CASSQAHRLSGGNTIYF.

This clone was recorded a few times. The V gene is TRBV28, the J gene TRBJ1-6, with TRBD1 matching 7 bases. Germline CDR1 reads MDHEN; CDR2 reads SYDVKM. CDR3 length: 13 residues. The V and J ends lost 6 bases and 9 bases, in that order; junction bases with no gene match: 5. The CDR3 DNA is TGTGCCAGCAGGGGGGACAGTTCTTCACCCCTCCACTTT. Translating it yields CASRGDSSSPLHF. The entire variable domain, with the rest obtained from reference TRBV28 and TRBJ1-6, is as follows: DVKVTQSSRYLVKRTGEKVFLECVQDMDHENMFWYRQDPGLGLRLIYFSYDVKMKEKGDIPEGYSVSREKKERFSLILESASTNQTSMYLCASRGDSSSPLHFGNGTRLTVT.

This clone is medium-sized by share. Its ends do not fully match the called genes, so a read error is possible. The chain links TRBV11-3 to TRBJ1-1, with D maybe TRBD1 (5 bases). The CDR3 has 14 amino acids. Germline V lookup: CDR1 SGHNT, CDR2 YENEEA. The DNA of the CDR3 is TGTGCCAGCAGCTTAGGGGGGGACCCGATCCGTGAAGCCTTT. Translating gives CASSLGGDPIREAF.

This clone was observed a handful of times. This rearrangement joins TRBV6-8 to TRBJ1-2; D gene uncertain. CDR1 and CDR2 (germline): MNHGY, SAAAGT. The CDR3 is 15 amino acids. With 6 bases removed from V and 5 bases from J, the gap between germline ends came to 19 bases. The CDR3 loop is CASSQVTGSGYGYTF. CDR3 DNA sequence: TGTGCCAGCAGCCAAGTCACGGGAAGTGGGTATGGCTACACCTTC.

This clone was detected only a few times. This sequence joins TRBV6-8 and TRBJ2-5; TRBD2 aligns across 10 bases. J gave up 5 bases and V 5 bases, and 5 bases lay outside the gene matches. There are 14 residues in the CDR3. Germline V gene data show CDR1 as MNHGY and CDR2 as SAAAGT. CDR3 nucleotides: TGTGCCAGCAGTCCGGGACTAGCGAGGGAGACCCAGTACTTC. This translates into CASSPGLARETQYF.

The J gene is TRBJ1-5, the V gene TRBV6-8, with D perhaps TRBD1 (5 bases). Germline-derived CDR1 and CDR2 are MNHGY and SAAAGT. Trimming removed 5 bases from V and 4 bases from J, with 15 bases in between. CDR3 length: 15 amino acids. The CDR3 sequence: CASSDTGRGNQPQHF. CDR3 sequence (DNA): TGTGCCAGCAGTGACACGGGGCGGGGGAATCAGCCCCAGCATTTT.

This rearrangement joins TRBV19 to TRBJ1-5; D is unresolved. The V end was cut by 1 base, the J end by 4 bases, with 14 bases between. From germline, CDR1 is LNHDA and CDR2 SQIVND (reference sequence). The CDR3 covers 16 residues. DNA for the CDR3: TGTGCCAGTAGTATAGGTCCCCGGGCAACTAATCAGCCCCAGCATTTT. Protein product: CASSIGPRATNQPQHF.

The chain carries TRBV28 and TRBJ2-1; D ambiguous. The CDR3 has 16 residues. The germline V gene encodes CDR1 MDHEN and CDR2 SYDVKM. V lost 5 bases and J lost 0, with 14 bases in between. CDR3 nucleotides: TGTGCCAGCAGTAGCCCCTCCGCGAGCTCCTACAATGAGCAGTTCTTC. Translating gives CASSSPSASSYNEQFF.

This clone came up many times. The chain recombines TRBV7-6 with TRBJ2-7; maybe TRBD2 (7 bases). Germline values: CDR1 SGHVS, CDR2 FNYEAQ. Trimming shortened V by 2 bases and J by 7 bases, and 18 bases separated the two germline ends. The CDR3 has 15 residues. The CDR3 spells CASSLRGGPGGEQYF. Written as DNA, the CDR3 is TGTGCCAGCAGCTTAAGGGGGGGCCCGGGGGGTGAGCAGTACTTC.

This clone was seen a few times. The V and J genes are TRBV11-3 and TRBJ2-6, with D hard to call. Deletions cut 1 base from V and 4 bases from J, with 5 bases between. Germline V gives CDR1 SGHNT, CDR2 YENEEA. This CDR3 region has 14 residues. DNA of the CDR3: TGTGCCAGCAGCTTAGGCTCCGGGGCCAACGTCCTGACTTTC. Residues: CASSLGSGANVLTF.

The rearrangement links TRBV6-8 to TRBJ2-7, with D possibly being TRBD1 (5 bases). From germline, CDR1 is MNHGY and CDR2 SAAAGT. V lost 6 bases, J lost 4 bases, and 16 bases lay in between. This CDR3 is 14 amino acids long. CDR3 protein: CASRMTQGGYEQYF. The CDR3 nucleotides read TGTGCCAGCAGGATGACTCAGGGTGGGTACGAGCAGTACTTC.

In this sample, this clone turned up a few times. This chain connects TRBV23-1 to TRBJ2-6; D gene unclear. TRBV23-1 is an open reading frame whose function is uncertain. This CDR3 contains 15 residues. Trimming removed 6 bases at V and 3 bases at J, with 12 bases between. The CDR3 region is CASSQENYGANVLTF. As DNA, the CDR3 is TGCGCCAGCAGCCAAGAGAATTATGGGGCCAACGTCCTGACTTTC.

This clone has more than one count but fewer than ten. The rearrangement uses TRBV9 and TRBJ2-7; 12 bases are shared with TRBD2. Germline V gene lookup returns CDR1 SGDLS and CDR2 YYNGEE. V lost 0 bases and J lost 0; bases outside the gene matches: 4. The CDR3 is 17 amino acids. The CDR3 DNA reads TGTGCCAGCAGCGTAGGACTAGCGGGGGCTAGCTCCTACGAGCAGTACTTC. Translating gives CASSVGLAGASSYEQYF.

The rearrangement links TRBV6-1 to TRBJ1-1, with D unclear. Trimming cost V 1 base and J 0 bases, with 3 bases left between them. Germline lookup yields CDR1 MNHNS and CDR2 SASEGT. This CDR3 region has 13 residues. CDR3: CASSEGVNTEAFF. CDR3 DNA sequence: TGTGCCAGCAGTGAAGGAGTGAACACTGAAGCTTTCTTT.

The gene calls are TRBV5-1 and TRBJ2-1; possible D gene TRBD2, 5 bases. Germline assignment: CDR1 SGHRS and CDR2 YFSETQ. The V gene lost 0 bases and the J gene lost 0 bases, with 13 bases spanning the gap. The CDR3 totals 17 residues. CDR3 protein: CASSLDGERSSYNEQFF. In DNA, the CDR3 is TGCGCCAGCAGCTTGGACGGGGAGCGCAGCTCCTACAATGAGCAGTTCTTC.

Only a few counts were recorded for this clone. The CDR3 sequence: CASSSTGGTYYGYTF. CDR3 sequence (DNA): TGTGCCAGCAGTTCAACAGGCGGTACCTACTATGGCTACACCTTC. The chain couples TRBV6-8 to TRBJ1-2, with D perhaps matching TRBD1 (5 bases). From germline, CDR1 is MNHGY and CDR2 SAAAGT. The CDR3 length is 15 residues. V shed 4 bases and J shed 3 bases, with 15 bases lying between them.

The CDR3 DNA sequence: TGCGCCAGCAGCCAAGACGGTCTAGCGAACTATGAGCAGTTCTTC. It is translated as CASSQDGLANYEQFF. The chain joins TRBV4-1 to TRBJ2-1, with a possible D match to TRBD2 (6 bases). Germline V gene lookup returns CDR1 MGHRA and CDR2 YSYEKL. The V gene lost 0 bases and the J gene lost 8 bases, with 14 bases spanning the gap. CDR3 size: 15 residues.

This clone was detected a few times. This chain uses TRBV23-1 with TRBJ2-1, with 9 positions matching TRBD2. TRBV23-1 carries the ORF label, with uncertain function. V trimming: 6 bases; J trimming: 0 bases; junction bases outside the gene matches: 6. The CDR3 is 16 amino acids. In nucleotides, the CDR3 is TGCGCCAGCAGCCAAGCGGGGGGCCGCTCCTACAATGAGCAGTTCTTC. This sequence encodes CASSQAGGRSYNEQFF.

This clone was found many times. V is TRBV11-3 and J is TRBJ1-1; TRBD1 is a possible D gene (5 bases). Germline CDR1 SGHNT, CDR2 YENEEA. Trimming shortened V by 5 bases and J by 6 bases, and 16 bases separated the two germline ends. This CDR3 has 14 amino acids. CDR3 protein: CASSIGKGRSEAFF. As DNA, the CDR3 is TGTGCCAGCAGCATAGGGAAGGGGAGGTCTGAAGCTTTCTTT.

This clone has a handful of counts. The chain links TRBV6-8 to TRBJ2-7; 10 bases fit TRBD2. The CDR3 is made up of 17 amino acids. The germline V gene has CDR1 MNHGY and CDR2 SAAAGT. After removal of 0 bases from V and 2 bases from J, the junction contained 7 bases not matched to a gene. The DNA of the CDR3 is TGTGCCAGCAGTTACTCGGCTAGCGGGGGCCTCGCCTACGAGCAGTACTTC. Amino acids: CASSYSASGGLAYEQYF.

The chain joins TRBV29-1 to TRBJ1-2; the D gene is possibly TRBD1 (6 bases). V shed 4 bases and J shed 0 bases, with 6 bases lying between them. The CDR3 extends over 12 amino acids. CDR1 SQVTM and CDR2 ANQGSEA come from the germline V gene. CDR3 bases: TGCAGCGTTGGGACAGCTAACTATGGCTACACCTTC. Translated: CSVGTANYGYTF. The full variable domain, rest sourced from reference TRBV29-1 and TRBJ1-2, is SAVISQKPSRDICQRGTSLTIQCQVDSQVTMMFWYRQQPGQSLTLIATANQGSEATYESGFVIDKFPISRPNLTFSTLTVSNMSPEDSSIYLCSVGTANYGYTFGSGTRLTVV.

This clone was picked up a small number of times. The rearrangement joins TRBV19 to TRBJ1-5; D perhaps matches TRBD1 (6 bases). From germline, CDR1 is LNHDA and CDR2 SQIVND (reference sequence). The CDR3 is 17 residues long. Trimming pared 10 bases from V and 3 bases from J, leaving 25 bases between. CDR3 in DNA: TGTGCCAATACACTAGGACCACCGACAGGACCCAATCAGCCCCAGCATTTT. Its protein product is CANTLGPPTGPNQPQHF.

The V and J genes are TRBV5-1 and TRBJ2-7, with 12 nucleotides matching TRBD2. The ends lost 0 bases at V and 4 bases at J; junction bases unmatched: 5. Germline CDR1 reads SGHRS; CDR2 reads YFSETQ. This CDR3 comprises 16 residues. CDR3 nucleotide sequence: TGCGCCAGCAGCTTGGAAGCTAGCGGGGGGGTGTACGAGCAGTACTTC. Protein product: CASSLEASGGVYEQYF. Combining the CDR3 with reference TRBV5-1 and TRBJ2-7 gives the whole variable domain KAGVTQTPRYLIKTRGQQVTLSCSPISGHRSVSWYQQTPGQGLQFLFEYFSETQRNKGNFPGRFSGRQFSNSRSEMNVSTLELGDSALYLCASSLEASGGVYEQYFGPGTRLTVT.